This T cell receptor (beta chain) originates from a study of T cell responses to AZD1222 COVID-19 vaccine. The study, taken as a whole, reports: Nearly half of spike-specific TCRs reportedly go after variant regions that carry no mutations. Donor demographics were predominantly white British with a female majority; clonal diversity may be underestimated. Researchers took repertoire samples only after the peak T cell response had come.

Some clones are missing from TCRdb's copy, which holds only in-frame ones; the method was immunoSEQ multiplex PCR. The table has about 140,000 clones, 80% to 95% seen once. Comments on this clone: Its cognate antigen is unknown.

The TCR originated in an adult in good health. The starting material was peripheral blood, obtained on day 0 of AZD1222 vaccination.

The CDR3 DNA sequence: TGTGCCAGCAGCCAGTACTCCCTCGTCGGAGATACGCAGTATTTT. The encoded protein is CASSQYSLVGDTQYF. The chain couples TRBV16 to TRBJ2-3; D is undetermined. The V gene's germline CDR1 is KGHSY and CDR2 FQNENV. The V and J ends lost 3 bases and 5 bases respectively, with 15 bases between them. The CDR3 runs to 15 residues.